One and the same sample provided the 22 T cell receptor beta chains below, sequenced in a study of T cells after yellow fever vaccination. MiXCR, applied by TCRdb to the 5' RACE reads, yields one record per CDR3 protein. This sample carries around 340,000 distinct CDR3 sequences, around an eighth of them seen once, and the ten largest clones take 2.5% to 4%. Source: CD4+ T cells sorted from PBMCs, taken 15 days after the yellow fever booster vaccination. Receptors were obtained from a young man who received the YFV17D yellow fever vaccine.

At least ten counts were recorded for this clonotype. CDR3 sequence: CASTGGATNEKLFF. In DNA form, the CDR3 reads TGTGCCAGCACCGGAGGAGCAACTAATGAAAAACTGTTTTTT. V gene TRBV9 combines with J gene TRBJ1-4; no firm D call. Germline CDR1 reads SGDLS; CDR2 reads YYNGEE. CDR3 size: 14 residues. Trimming pared 6 bases from V and 0 bases from J, leaving 9 bases between.

The chain links TRBV4-1 to TRBJ2-7; D unresolved. There are 10 residues in the CDR3. V was cut by 7 bases and J by 3 bases, with 4 bases left in between. Germline V lookup: CDR1 MGHRA, CDR2 YSYEKL. The CDR3 is CASMLYEQYF. CDR3 DNA: TGCGCCAGCATGCTCTACGAGCAGTACTTC.

In its sample, this clonotype was seen a few times. This rearrangement joins TRBV9 to TRBJ1-5, with unresolved D. Trimming pared 3 bases from V and 4 bases from J, leaving 11 bases between. CDR1 is SGDLS and CDR2 is YYNGEE in the germline V gene. This CDR3 has 14 amino acids. The CDR3 coding sequence is TGTGCCAGCAGCGCTACCATGGGGAATCAGCCCCAGCATTTT. Residues: CASSATMGNQPQHF.

This clonotype showed up just a few times. The chain recombines TRBV6-5 with TRBJ1-1; 8 bases fit TRBD1. Germline V lookup: CDR1 MNHEY, CDR2 SVGAGI. The V segment lost 8 bases and the J segment 6 bases; nucleotides outside the gene matches: 11. The CDR3 extends over 14 amino acids. CDR3: CASARQGLNPEAFF. CDR3 sequence (DNA): TGTGCCAGCGCACGACAGGGGTTAAACCCTGAAGCTTTCTTT.

This chain links TRBV28 with TRBJ2-5; a possible D gene is TRBD1 (5 bases). This CDR3 is built from 15 residues. Germline V gives CDR1 MDHEN, CDR2 SYDVKM. V was pared by 2 bases and J by 1 base, with 11 bases between. CDR3 nucleotides: TGTGCCAGCAGTTTAAGTTTGGGGCCCCAAGAGACCCAGTACTTC. Its translation: CASSLSLGPQETQYF.

In this sample, this clonotype turned up a few times. This sequence joins TRBV6-5 and TRBJ2-1; maybe TRBD1 (5 bases). Trimming removed 5 bases from V and 10 bases from J, with 12 bases in between. The CDR3 contains 12 residues. Germline lookup yields CDR1 MNHEY and CDR2 SVGAGI. The CDR3: CASSGSWGEQFF. CDR3 bases: TGTGCCAGCAGTGGATCGTGGGGCGAGCAGTTCTTC.

This clonotype has a handful of counts. This chain connects TRBV30 to TRBJ2-5; D is uncertain. Trimming cost V 5 bases and J 3 bases, with 4 bases left between them. This CDR3 region has 10 residues. Germline V gives CDR1 GTSNPN, CDR2 SVGIG (reference sequence). CDR3 sequence: CAWAKETQYF. DNA for the CDR3: TGTGCCTGGGCCAAAGAGACCCAGTACTTC. The variable domain in full, completed from reference TRBV30 and TRBJ2-5, reads SQTIHQWPATLVQPVGSPLSLECTVEGTSNPNLYWYRQAAGRGLQLLFYSVGIGQISSEVPQNLSASRPQDRQFILSSKKLLLSDSGFYLCAWAKETQYFGPGTRLLVL.

This clonotype was observed a few times. CDR3 sequence: CSANRGSGGQETQYF. The CDR3 DNA is TGCAGTGCTAACCGGGGTAGCGGGGGCCAAGAGACCCAGTACTTC. The chain carries TRBV20-1 and TRBJ2-5; 9 nucleotides line up with TRBD2. Germline V CDR1 and CDR2: DFQATT, SNEGSKA (reference sequence). With V trimmed by 4 bases and J by 1 base, 7 bases remained unmatched. The CDR3 length is 15 residues.

The sample holds a few counts of this clonotype. V usage is TRBV7-2 and J usage is TRBJ1-5; TRBD1 aligns across 8 bases. Germline V gene sequence: CDR1 SGHTA, CDR2 FQGNSA. With 5 bases clipped from V and 3 bases from J, the junction kept 9 bases outside the gene matches. The CDR3 runs 16 residues. CDR3 in DNA: TGTGCCAGCAGCCCCGGACAGGGAGGGACCAATCAGCCCCAGCATTTT. It encodes CASSPGQGGTNQPQHF. The full variable domain, with the rest looked up from reference TRBV7-2 and TRBJ1-5, is GAGVSQSPSNKVTEKGKDVELRCDPISGHTALYWYRQSLGQGLEFLIYFQGNSAPDKSGLPSDRFSAERTGGSVSTLTIQRTQQEDSAVYLCASSPGQGGTNQPQHFGDGTRLSIL.

This clonotype has more than one count but fewer than ten. This chain connects TRBV12-3 or TRBV12-4 to TRBJ1-1, with TRBD1 matching over 9 bases. The CDR3 contains 13 residues. V was clipped by 5 bases and J by 6 bases; unmatched bases: 4. The CDR3 protein is CASSGQGLAEAFF. The CDR3 region has the DNA TGTGCCAGCAGTGGACAGGGGCTGGCTGAAGCTTTCTTT.

V gene TRBV7-9 combines with J gene TRBJ2-3; D possibly corresponds to TRBD2 (5 bases). V was pared by 5 bases and J by 5 bases, with 23 bases between. CDR1 SEHNR and CDR2 FQNEAQ come from the germline V gene (reference sequence). The CDR3 runs 17 residues. Here the CDR3 DNA reads TGTGCCAGCAGCCCCCCCGGGCTGGGAGCCTTCGGAGATACGCAGTATTTT. It specifies CASSPPGLGAFGDTQYF.

The chain recombines TRBV29-1 with TRBJ1-1; unclear D gene. The germline V gene encodes CDR1 SQVTM and CDR2 ANQGSEA. With 4 bases removed from V and 3 bases from J, the gap between germline ends came to 21 bases. The CDR3 totals 16 residues. The CDR3: CSVGTEGRGPDTEAFF. CDR3 nucleotide sequence: TGCAGCGTTGGGACGGAGGGCCGCGGTCCGGACACTGAAGCTTTCTTT.

This clonotype was picked up many times. This chain uses TRBV10-3 with TRBJ1-4; possibly TRBD1 for D (6 bases). The CDR3 consists of 14 residues. V was trimmed by 10 bases and J by 8 bases, leaving 20 bases between them. Germline CDR1 reads ENHRY; CDR2 reads SYGVKD. The CDR3 DNA reads as TGTGCCACAATGAAGCCGGGGGCAGGGGAAAAACTGTTTTTT. Its protein product is CATMKPGAGEKLFF.

This clonotype has only a few counts. CDR3 DNA sequence: TGTGCCAGCAGAGGACAGGGACTCTATGGCTACACCTTC. Translation gives CASRGQGLYGYTF. The V gene is TRBV6-5, the J gene TRBJ1-2, with TRBD1 matching over 8 bases. Germline assignment: CDR1 MNHEY and CDR2 SVGAGI. Trimming took 6 bases from V and 4 from J; bases not matched to a gene: 4. The CDR3 covers 13 residues.

The chain employs TRBV11-3 and TRBJ2-5; the match to TRBD1 covers 9 bases. Unmatched junction bases numbered 8, after V lost 5 bases and J lost 4 bases. CDR1 is SGHNT, CDR2 YENEEA, per germline. CDR3 length: 15 amino acids. DNA of the CDR3: TGTGCCAGCAGCATCGGGACAGGGTCTCGAGAGACCCAGTACTTC. Protein product: CASSIGTGSRETQYF.

This rearrangement joins TRBV20-1 to TRBJ1-6, with D hard to call. The germline V gene encodes CDR1 DFQATT and CDR2 SNEGSKA (reference sequence). Deletions cut 5 bases from V and 0 bases from J, with 14 bases between. The CDR3 extends over 16 amino acids. Written as DNA, the CDR3 is TGCAGTGCTCCTAGGACGGGAAGCTCCTATAATTCACCCCTCCACTTT. Amino acid sequence: CSAPRTGSSYNSPLHF.

In its sample, this clonotype was seen many times. This sequence joins TRBV5-1 and TRBJ2-3; 7 bases fit TRBD1. Losses at the gene ends were 4 bases for V and 0 bases for J; bases not matched to a gene: 5. The CDR3 is 15 residues long. Germline assignment: CDR1 SGHRS and CDR2 YFSETQ. The DNA of the CDR3 is TGCGCCAGCAGCCCGGGACAGCTAAGCACAGATACGCAGTATTTT. Its translation: CASSPGQLSTDTQYF.

This chain uses TRBV7-2 with TRBJ1-3, with TRBD1 matching over 10 bases. Germline loops: CDR1 SGHTA, CDR2 FQGNSA. The CDR3 contains 16 residues. After removal of 5 bases from V and 0 bases from J, the junction contained 4 bases not matched to a gene. The CDR3 region is CASSQDRGFSGNTIYF. Here the CDR3 DNA reads TGTGCCAGCAGCCAGGACAGGGGGTTCTCTGGAAACACCATATATTTT.

This clonotype was detected many times. V usage is TRBV18 and J usage is TRBJ2-7; D not certain. The CDR3 runs to 12 residues. The germline V and J ends were trimmed by 2 bases and 5 bases, with 7 bases remaining between them. Germline loops: CDR1 KGHSH, CDR2 LQKENI. The CDR3 bases are TGTGCCAGCTCACCATCCGGCGACGAGCAGTACTTC. It is translated as CASSPSGDEQYF.

This clonotype was seen only a few times. The chain employs TRBV4-1 and TRBJ1-6, with no clear D. Trimming removed 0 bases from V and 0 bases from J, with 9 bases in between. Per the germline V gene, CDR1 is MGHRA and CDR2 is YSYEKL. This CDR3 region has 17 residues. CDR3 in amino acids: CASSQDSVSSYNSPLHF. The CDR3, as DNA: TGCGCCAGCAGCCAAGATTCGGTTAGCTCCTATAATTCACCCCTCCACTTT.

V usage is TRBV7-2 and J usage is TRBJ2-2, with D tentatively TRBD2 (6 bases). Germline V gives CDR1 SGHTA, CDR2 FQGNSA. Between the trimmed V and J ends, which lost 3 bases and 6 bases, there was a span of 8 bases. This CDR3 comprises 13 residues. The CDR3 region is CASSFIAAGELFF. In DNA form, the CDR3 reads TGTGCCAGCAGCTTCATAGCGGCCGGGGAGCTGTTTTTT.

This clonotype was detected many times. V is TRBV4-3 and J is TRBJ2-3; D not certain. V dropped 0 bases and J dropped 4 bases, with 8 bases sitting between them. Looked up from germline, CDR1 is LGHNA and CDR2 is YSLEER. This CDR3 has 14 residues. As DNA, the CDR3 is TGCGCCAGCAGCCAAGATAGGCTCGCAGATACGCAGTATTTT. Encoded protein: CASSQDRLADTQYF.